This section outlines one T cell receptor beta chain sequence together with its context. Antigen: not known. This entry comes from a study of cytomegalovirus exposure and HLA in healthy donors. Study-wide results and caveats: Equally common other TCR beta chains were less clonally expanded than HLA-associated ones, a later analysis found. The study dropped some indistinguishable V segments, TRBV6-2 and TRBV6-3 among them. Among the sequence variants, a highly shared cluster was likely an artifact of sequencing.

The CDR3 is 17 residues long. Germline CDR1 reads GTSNPN; CDR2 reads SVGIG (reference sequence). V was clipped by 4 bases and J by 0 bases, with 19 bases between them. Primers: 60 Vbeta forward and 13 Jbeta reverse. Produced via immunoSEQ multiplex PCR; TCRdb's table is partial and in-frame only. The sample lists 130,000 or so clones; around nine tenths were seen once. This chain connects TRBV30 to TRBJ2-4, with D possibly being TRBD1 (7 bases). The clonotype originates from a woman under 40 in good health and CMV-seronegative. Sequenced: PBMCs. CDR3 sequence: CAWTTGDSFRAKNIQYF. CDR3 nucleotides: TGTGCCTGGACAACAGGGGACTCTTTTCGAGCCAAAAACATTCAGTACTTC.